This entry concerns a single TCR beta chain. This entry is derived from a study of T cell changes during pregnancy in multiple sclerosis. Generated by immunoSEQ multiplex PCR, the TCRdb table keeps only in-frame clones and is missing some. Of over 90,000 clones in the sample, 92% were seen once. The material was peripheral blood, obtained after pregnancy. The TCR was taken from a female donor with multiple sclerosis, enrolled in a pregnancy study.

CDR3 in amino acids: CASNWDFGELFF. In nucleotides, the CDR3 is TGTGCCAGCAACTGGGACTTCGGGGAGCTGTTTTTT. V gene TRBV6-1 combines with J gene TRBJ2-2; maybe TRBD2 (6 bases). The V gene's germline CDR1 is MNHNS and CDR2 SASEGT. Trimming removed 7 bases at V and 7 bases at J, with 10 bases between. This CDR3 comprises 12 residues.